The following is a TCR beta chain sequence with its context. The repertoire was sequenced with immunoSEQ multiplex PCR; TCRdb's copy has only in-frame clones and lacks some. This table has tens of thousands of clones, 70% to 80% appearing once. These data originate in a study of radiotherapy plus CTLA-4 blockade in lung cancer. V lost 5 bases to trimming and J lost 7 bases; unmatched junction nucleotides: 7. The CDR3 runs 14 residues. Germline CDR1 reads SGHNT; CDR2 reads YENEEA. Sample: peripheral blood, taken from a patient treated with radiotherapy plus ipilimumab. The chain carries TRBV11-3 and TRBJ2-1; 8 nucleotides align to TRBD2. This TCR derives from a human donor with non-small cell lung cancer who had a complete response to radiotherapy plus ipilimumab. CDR3 amino acids: CASSLAREGNEQFF. For the CDR3, the DNA is TGTGCCAGCAGCCTAGCACGGGAGGGTAATGAGCAGTTCTTC.